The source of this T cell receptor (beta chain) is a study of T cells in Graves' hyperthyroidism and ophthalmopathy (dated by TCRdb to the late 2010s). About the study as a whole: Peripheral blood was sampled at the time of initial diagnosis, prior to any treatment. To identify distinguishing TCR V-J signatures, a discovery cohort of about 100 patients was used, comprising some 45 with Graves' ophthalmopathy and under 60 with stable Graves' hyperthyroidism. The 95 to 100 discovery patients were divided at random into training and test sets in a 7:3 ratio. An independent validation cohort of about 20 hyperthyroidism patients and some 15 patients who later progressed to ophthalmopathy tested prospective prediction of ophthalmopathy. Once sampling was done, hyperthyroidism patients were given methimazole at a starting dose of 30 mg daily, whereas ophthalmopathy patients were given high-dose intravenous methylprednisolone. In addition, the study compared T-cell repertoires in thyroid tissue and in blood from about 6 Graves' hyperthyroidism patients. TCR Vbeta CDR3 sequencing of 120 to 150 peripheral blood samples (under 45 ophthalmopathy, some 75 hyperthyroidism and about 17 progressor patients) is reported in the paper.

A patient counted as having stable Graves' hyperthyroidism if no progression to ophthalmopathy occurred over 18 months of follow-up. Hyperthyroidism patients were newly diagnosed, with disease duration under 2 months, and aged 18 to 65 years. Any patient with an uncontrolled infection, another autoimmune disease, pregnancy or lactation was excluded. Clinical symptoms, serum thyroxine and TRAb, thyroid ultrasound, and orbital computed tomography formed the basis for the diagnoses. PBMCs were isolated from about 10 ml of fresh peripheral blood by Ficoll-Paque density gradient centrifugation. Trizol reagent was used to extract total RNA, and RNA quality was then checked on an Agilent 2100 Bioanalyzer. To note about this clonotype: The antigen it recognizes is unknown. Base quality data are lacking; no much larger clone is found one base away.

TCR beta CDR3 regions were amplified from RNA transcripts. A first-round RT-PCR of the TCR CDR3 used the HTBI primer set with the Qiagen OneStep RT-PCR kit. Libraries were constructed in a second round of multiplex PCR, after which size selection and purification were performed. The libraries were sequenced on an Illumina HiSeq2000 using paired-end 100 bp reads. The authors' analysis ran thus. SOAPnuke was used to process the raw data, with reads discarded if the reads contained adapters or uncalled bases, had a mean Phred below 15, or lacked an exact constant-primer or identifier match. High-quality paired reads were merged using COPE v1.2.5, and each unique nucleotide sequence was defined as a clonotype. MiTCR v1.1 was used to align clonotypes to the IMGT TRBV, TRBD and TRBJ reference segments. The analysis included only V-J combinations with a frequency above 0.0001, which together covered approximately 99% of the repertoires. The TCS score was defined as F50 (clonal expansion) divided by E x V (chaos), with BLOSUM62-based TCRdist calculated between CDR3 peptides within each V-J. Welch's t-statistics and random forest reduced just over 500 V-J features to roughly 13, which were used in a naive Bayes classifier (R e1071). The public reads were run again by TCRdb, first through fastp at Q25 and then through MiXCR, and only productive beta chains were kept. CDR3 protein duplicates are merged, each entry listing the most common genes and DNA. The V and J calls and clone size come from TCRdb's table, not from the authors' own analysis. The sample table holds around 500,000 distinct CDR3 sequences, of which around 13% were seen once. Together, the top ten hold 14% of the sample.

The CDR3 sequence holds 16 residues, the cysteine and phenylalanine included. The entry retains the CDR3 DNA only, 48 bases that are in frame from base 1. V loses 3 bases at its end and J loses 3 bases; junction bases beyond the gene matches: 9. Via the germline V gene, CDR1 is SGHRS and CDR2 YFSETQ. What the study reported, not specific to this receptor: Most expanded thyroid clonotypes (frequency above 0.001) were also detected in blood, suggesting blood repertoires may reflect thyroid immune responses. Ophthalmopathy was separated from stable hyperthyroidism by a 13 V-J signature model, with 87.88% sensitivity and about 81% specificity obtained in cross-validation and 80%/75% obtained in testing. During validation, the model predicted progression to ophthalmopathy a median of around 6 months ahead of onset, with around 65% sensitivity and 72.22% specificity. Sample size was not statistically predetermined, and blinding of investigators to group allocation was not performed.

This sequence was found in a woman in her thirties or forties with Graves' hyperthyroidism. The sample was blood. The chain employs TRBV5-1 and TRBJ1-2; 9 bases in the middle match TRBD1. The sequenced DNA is TGCGCCAGCAGCTCGAAGGGACAGGGTGAATACTATGGCTACACCTTC. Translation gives CASSSKGQGEYYGYTF.